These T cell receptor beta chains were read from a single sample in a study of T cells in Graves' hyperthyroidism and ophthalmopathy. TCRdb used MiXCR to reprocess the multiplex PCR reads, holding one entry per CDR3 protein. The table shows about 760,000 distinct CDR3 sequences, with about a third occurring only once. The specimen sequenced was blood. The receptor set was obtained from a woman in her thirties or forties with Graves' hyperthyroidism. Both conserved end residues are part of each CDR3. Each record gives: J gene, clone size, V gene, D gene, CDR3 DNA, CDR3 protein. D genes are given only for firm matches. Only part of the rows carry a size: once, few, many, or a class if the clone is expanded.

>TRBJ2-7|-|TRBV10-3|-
TGTGCCATCAGTGAGTCGAAGAACGAGCAGTACTTC
CAISESKNEQYF
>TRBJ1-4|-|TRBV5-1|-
TGCGCCAGCAAAGACGGAGGAACCCCCAAAAAACTGTTTTTT
CASKDGGTPKKLFF
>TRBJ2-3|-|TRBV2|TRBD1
TGTGCCAGCAGGGGGGGACAGGGTCCAGATACGCAGTATTTT
CASRGGQGPDTQYF
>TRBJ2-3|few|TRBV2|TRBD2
TGTGCCAGCAGTGAGGGCGGGAGGGGCACAGATACGCAGTATTTT
CASSEGGRGTDTQYF
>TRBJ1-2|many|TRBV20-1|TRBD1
TGCAGTGCTAGAGTTCGACAGGGATGGGATGGCTACACCTTC
CSARVRQGWDGYTF
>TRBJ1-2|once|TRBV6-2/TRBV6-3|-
TGTGCCAGCAGTTACTCGAGGACGGTCCTGGGGGGCTACACCTTC
CASSYSRTVLGGYTF
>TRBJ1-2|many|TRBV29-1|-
TGCAGCGTCAAGACAGAATCATATGGCTACACCTTC
CSVKTESYGYTF
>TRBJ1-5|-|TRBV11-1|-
TGTGCCAGCAGCTTAGAGGTTGATTGGGGGCAAGGAGATAGATTTAGCAATCAGCCCCAGCATTTT
CASSLEVDWGQGDRFSNQPQHF
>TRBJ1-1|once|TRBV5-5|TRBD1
TGTGCCAGCAGCTTGGGTTTTCTACAGGGGGCGCGGAACACTGAAGCTTTCTTT
CASSLGFLQGARNTEAFF
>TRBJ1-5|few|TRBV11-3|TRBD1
TGTGCCAGCAGCCCAGAGGGGGCGGGGGATTTGAGCAATCAGCCCCAGCATTTT
CASSPEGAGDLSNQPQHF
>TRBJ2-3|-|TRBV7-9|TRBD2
TGTGCCAGCAGCCAAGGACTAGCGGGGATAGATACGCAGTATTTT
CASSQGLAGIDTQYF
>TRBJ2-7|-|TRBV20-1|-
TGCAGTGCTACCCCGACGGGAGTGGCCTACGAGCAGTACTTC
CSATPTGVAYEQYF
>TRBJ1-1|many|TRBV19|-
TGTGCCAGTAGTTCTGCCGGGACTTTTCTAGGCACTGAAGCTTTCTTT
CASSSAGTFLGTEAFF
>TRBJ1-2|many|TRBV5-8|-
TGTGCCAGCAGCTTGGTCAGCCCCTATGGCTACACCTTC
CASSLVSPYGYTF
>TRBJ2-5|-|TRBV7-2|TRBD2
TGCGCCAGCAGCCAAGACCTAGCGGGGGGCTTCGGGACCCAGTACTTC
CASSQDLAGGFGTQYF
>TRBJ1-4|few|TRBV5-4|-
TGTGCCAGCAGCTTGGAAAAGGGGAATGAAAAACTGTTTTTT
CASSLEKGNEKLFF
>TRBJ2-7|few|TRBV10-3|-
TGTGCCAGCAGTCGTTCCCGGGGCGAGCAGTACTTC
CASSRSRGEQYF
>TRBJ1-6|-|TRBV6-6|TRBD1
TGTGCCAGCAGTTACTCTGGGTTTGACAGGGGTTATAATTCACCCCTCCACTTT
CASSYSGFDRGYNSPLHF
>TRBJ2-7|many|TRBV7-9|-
TGTGCCAGCATCCGGGGCCAGGGCTACGAGCAGTACTTC
CASIRGQGYEQYF
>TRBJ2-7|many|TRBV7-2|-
TGTGCCAGCAGCTTAGCTGCCGGGAGTTACGAGCAGTACTTC
CASSLAAGSYEQYF
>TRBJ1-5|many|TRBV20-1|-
TGCAGTGCTAGAGCGCCGGACCCTAGCAATCAGCCCCAGCATTTT
CSARAPDPSNQPQHF
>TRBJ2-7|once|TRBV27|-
TGTGCCAGCAGTCCCAAGTCTGTCGGATACTCCTACGAGCAGTACTTC
CASSPKSVGYSYEQYF
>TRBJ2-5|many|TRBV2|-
TGTGCCAGCAGTTCACTCGGGGGTCGGGAAGAGACCCAGTACTTC
CASSSLGGREETQYF
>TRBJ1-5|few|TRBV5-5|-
TGTGCCAGCAGCTTAGGGGAACCCAATCAGCCCCAGCATTTT
CASSLGEPNQPQHF
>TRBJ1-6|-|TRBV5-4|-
TGTGCCAGCAGCTACGATACCGGGTTAAATAATTCACCCCTCCACTTT
CASSYDTGLNNSPLHF
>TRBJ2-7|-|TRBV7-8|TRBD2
TGTGCCAGCAGCCCTATGACTAGCAACTACGAGCAGTACTTC
CASSPMTSNYEQYF
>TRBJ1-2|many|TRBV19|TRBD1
TGTGCCAGTGGACAGGGAGAGGGCTACACCTTC
CASGQGEGYTF
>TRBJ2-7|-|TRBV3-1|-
TGTGCCAGCAGCCAAGGACCGAGGGGTGAGCAGTACTTC
CASSQGPRGEQYF
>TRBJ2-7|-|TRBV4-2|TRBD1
TGTGCCAGCAGCCAAGAGGAAGGGACAGGGGGCTTCGAGCAGTACTTC
CASSQEEGTGGFEQYF
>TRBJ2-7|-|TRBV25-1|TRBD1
TGTGCCAGCAGTTTCACCGGACAGGGGGGCCACGAGCAGTACTTC
CASSFTGQGGHEQYF
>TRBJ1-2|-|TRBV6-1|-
TGTGCCAGCAGCCCGCAAGGCCCGCTTAACTATGGCTACACCTTC
CASSPQGPLNYGYTF
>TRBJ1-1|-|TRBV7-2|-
TGTGCCAGCAGTCCCCCCGGCGAAGGGACTGAAGCTTTCTTT
CASSPPGEGTEAFF
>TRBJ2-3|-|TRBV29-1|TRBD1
TGCAGCGTTGAAAGGGACAGGGGGAGTACGCAGTATTTT
CSVERDRGSTQYF
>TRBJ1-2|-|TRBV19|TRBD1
TGTGCCAGTAGTGCCCGGGACAGGGGGTTTAGTGGCTACACCTTC
CASSARDRGFSGYTF
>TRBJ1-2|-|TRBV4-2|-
TGTGCCAGCAGCCAAGAATGGTCTTCGGAGGGCTATGGCTACACCTTC
CASSQEWSSEGYGYTF
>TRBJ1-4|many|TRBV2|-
TGTGCCAGCAGCTTTGGCCCACAATATGAAAAACTGTTTTTT
CASSFGPQYEKLFF
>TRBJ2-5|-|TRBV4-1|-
TGCGCCAGCAGCCATGCTTTAGGAGGGCCGGAGACCCAGTACTTC
CASSHALGGPETQYF
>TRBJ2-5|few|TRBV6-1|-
TGTGCCAGCAGTGAAATCTGGGACCAAGAGACCCAGTACTTC
CASSEIWDQETQYF
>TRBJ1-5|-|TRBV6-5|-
TGTGCCAGCAGTTCCAGGTTGGCCCCCAATCAGCCCCAGCATTTT
CASSSRLAPNQPQHF
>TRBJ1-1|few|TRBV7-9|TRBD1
TGTGCCAGCAGCTGGAACAGGGGGCCGGGGACTGAAGCTTTCTTT
CASSWNRGPGTEAFF
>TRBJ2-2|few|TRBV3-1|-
TGTGCCAGCAGCCACACGGATTCCGGGGAGCTGTTTTTT
CASSHTDSGELFF
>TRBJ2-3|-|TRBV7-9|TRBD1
TGTGCCGGACGTGGGGACAGATTCACAGATACGCAGTATTTT
CAGRGDRFTDTQYF
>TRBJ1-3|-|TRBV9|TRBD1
TGTGCCAGCAGCACTAGGACAGGGACGGGAAACACCATATATTTT
CASSTRTGTGNTIYF
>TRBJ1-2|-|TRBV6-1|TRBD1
TGTGCCAGCAGTGAAGCGTGGGACAGGGTTGGCTACACCTTC
CASSEAWDRVGYTF
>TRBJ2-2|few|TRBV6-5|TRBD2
TGTGCCAGCAGTTTAGGACTAGCGGGAGTATCGGTCGGGGAGCTGTTTTTT
CASSLGLAGVSVGELFF
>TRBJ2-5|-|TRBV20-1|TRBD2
TGCAGTGCTACCCCTATAGCGGGGAAAGAGACCCAGTACTTC
CSATPIAGKETQYF
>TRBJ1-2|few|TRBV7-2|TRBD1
TGTGCCAGCAGCACAGGACAGGGGGTCAATGGCTACACCTTC
CASSTGQGVNGYTF
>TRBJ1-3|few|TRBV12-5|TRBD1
TGTGCTAGTGGTTTGCAGGGGGCAGGAAACACCATATATTTT
CASGLQGAGNTIYF
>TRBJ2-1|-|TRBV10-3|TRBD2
TGTGCCAGCAGTGAGCGGGGGGTAGGCAATGAGCAGTTCTTC
CASSERGVGNEQFF
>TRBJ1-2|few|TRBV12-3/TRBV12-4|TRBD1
TGTGCCAGCAGTTTAGGTTCGGGACAGGGAAGGTATGGCTACACCTTC
CASSLGSGQGRYGYTF
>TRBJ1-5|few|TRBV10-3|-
TGTGCCATCAGTGAGTCGCATGCGACAGCTAATCAGCCCCAGCATTTT
CAISESHATANQPQHF
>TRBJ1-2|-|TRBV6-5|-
TGTGCCAGCAGTTACTCAGGCAGGGGCGTTGGCTACACCTTC
CASSYSGRGVGYTF
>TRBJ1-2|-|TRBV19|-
TGTGCCAGTAATGATTTTCCAGCAGGGGTGGGCTGTGGCTACACCTTC
CASNDFPAGVGCGYTF
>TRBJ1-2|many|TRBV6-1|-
TGTGCCAGCAAGACCCGTTTTGAGGGCTACACCTTC
CASKTRFEGYTF
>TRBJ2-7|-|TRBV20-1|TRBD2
TGCAGTGTACATCGGGGGGGGACGCTCTCCTACGAGCAGTACTTC
CSVHRGGTLSYEQYF